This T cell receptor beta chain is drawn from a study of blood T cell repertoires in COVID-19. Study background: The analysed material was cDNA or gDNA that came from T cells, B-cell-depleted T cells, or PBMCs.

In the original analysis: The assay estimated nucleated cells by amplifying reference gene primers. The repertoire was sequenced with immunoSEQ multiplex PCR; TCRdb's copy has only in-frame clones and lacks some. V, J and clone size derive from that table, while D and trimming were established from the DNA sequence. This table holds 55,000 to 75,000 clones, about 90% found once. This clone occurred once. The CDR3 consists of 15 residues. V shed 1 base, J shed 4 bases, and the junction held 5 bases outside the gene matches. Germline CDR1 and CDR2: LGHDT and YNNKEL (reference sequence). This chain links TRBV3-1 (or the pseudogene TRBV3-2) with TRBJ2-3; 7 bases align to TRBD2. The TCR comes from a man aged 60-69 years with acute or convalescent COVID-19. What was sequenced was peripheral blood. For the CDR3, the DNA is TGTGCCAGCAGCCAAGGGGCAGGGAGGGCAGATACGCAGTATTTT. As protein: CASSQGAGRADTQYF.